This entry describes one TCR beta chain. This sample was taken from a study of T-cell reconstitution after alpha-beta-depleted transplantation in children. A library of TCRbeta sequences, prepared with unique molecular identifiers, was generated. TCRdb recomputed calls from the PCR reads with MiXCR, one row per CDR3 protein. The sample has hundreds of thousands of distinct CDR3 sequences, about 15% seen once. The CDR3 is made up of 15 amino acids. The chain combines TRBV21-1 with TRBJ1-3. TRBV21-1 is termed a pseudogene. The material was PBMCs from the stem cell graft donor, obtained from the stem cell graft. This clonotype originated in a human donor who donated a stem cell graft to a child with acute myeloid leukemia. The CDR3 DNA reads as TGTGCCAGCAACAAGGGGAGGTTGTCAGGAAACACCATATATTTT. Translation: CASNKGRLSGNTIYF.